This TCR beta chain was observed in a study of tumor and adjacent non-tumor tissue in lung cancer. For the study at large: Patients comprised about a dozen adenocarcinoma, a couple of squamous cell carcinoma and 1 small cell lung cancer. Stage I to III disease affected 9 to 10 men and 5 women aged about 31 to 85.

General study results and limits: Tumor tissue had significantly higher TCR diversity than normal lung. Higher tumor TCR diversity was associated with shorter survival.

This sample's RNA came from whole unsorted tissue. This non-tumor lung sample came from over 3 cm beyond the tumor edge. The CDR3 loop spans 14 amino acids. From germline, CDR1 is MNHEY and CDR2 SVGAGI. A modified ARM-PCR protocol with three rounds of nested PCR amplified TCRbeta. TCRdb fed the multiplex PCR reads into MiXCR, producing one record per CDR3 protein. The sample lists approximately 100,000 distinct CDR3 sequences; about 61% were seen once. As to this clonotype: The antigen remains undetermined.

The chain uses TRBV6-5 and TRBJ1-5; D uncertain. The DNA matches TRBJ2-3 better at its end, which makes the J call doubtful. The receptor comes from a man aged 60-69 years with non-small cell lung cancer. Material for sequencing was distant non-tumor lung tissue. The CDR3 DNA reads TGTGCCAGCAGGCCAGTTAATAGCAATAAGCCCCAGTATTTT. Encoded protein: CASRPVNSNKPQYF.